This passage covers 32 T cell receptor beta chains from one sample sequenced in a study of T cell repertoires in aging, cancer and after chemotherapy. The template was genomic DNA from peripheral blood, not RNA. Multiplex touch-down PCR with TRB-A/B primers amplified rearranged V-D-J TRB sequences. TCRdb recomputed calls from the multiplex PCR reads with MiXCR, one row per CDR3 protein. The sample holds around 7,000 distinct CDR3 sequences, over 35% seen once. The sequencing input was blood. Receptors were obtained from a human donor in good health.

The chain combines TRBV20-1 with TRBJ1-2; 7 bases fit TRBD1. The ends lost 1 base at V and 0 bases at J; junction bases unmatched: 2. Per germline, CDR1 DFQATT and CDR2 SNEGSKA (reference sequence). The CDR3 contains 14 residues. For the CDR3, the DNA is TGCAGTGCTAGAGCAGGGGGAGCTAACTATGGCTACACCTTC. It codes for CSARAGGANYGYTF.

A few counts support this clonotype. This chain joins TRBV24-1 and TRBJ2-3, with TRBD2 matching 10 bases. CDR3 length: 15 amino acids. V gave up 3 bases and J gave up 7 bases; unmatched junction bases: 6. Germline values: CDR1 KGHDR, CDR2 SFDVKD. The CDR3 nucleotides are TGTGCCACCAGTGATAGCGGGGGGGCCAGAAATACGCAGTATTTT. Translation: CATSDSGGARNTQYF.

In its sample, this clonotype was seen a few times. The chain is built from TRBV5-4 and TRBJ1-2; tentatively, D is TRBD1 (6 bases). The CDR3 extends over 12 amino acids. The V end was cut by 6 bases, the J end by 6 bases, with 12 bases between. Germline V gene lookup returns CDR1 SGHNT and CDR2 YYREEE (reference sequence). Here the CDR3 DNA reads TGTGCCAGCACCCGAGGGGGTGATGGCTACACCTTC. It translates to CASTRGGDGYTF.

This clonotype was picked up a small number of times. The genes are TRBV11-1 and TRBJ1-2; 7 bases are a match to TRBD1. The CDR3 is 16 amino acids. J gave up 3 bases and V 2 bases, and 9 bases lay outside the gene matches. The germline CDR1 and CDR2 sequences are SGHAT and FQDESV (reference sequence). CDR3: CASSLNRIGGDYGYTF. The CDR3 nucleotides are TGTGCCAGCAGCTTAAATCGCATAGGGGGCGACTATGGCTACACCTTC. The full variable domain, rest sourced from reference TRBV11-1 and TRBJ1-2, is EAEVAQSPRYKITEKSQAVAFWCDPISGHATLYWYRQILGQGPELLVQFQDESVVDDSQLPKDRFSAERLKGVDSTLKIQPAELGDSAMYLCASSLNRIGGDYGYTFGSGTRLTVV.

The chain combines TRBV10-3 with TRBJ1-4; tentatively, D is TRBD1 (5 bases). This CDR3 is 14 amino acids long. The germline gives CDR1 ENHRY, CDR2 SYGVKD. V was cut by 6 bases and J by 8 bases, with 16 bases left in between. The CDR3 protein is CAIRKTALDEKLFF. The DNA of the CDR3 is TGTGCCATCAGGAAGACAGCGTTGGACGAAAAACTGTTTTTT.

This sequence joins TRBV7-9 and TRBJ2-7; the match to TRBD2 covers 9 bases. The CDR3 is 17 residues long. Trimming took 5 bases from V and 0 from J; bases not matched to a gene: 11. Germline V lookup: CDR1 SEHNR, CDR2 FQNEAQ (reference sequence). For the CDR3, the DNA is TGTGCCAGCAGCCTAGGCCGGATAGCGGGGGCCTCCTACGAGCAGTACTTC. This gives the protein CASSLGRIAGASYEQYF.

The chain couples TRBV2 to TRBJ1-2; 8 bases agree with TRBD1. V dropped 4 bases and J dropped 3; count of bases not matched to a gene: 4. In germline, CDR1 is SNHLY, CDR2 FYNNEI. The CDR3 is 14 amino acids. CDR3 DNA: TGTGCCAGCAGTGGCAGGGGGCCAGACTATGGCTACACCTTC. Encoded protein: CASSGRGPDYGYTF.

Only a few counts were recorded for this clonotype. The chain recombines TRBV7-2 with TRBJ1-2; D call uncertain. The germline V and J ends were trimmed by 1 base and 6 bases, with 12 bases remaining between them. Germline V gene lookup returns CDR1 SGHTA and CDR2 FQGNSA. The CDR3 loop spans 14 amino acids. Here the CDR3 reads CASSLDPGPDGYTF. CDR3 coding DNA: TGTGCCAGCAGCTTAGATCCCGGGCCAGATGGCTACACCTTC.

The rearrangement uses TRBV29-1 and TRBJ1-4; a weak D match, TRBD1 (6 bases). From germline, CDR1 is SQVTM and CDR2 ANQGSEA. CDR3 length: 12 amino acids. V was clipped by 6 bases and J by 9 bases, with 14 bases between them. This CDR3 reads CSVRGGRQKLFF. In DNA, the CDR3 is TGCAGCGTGAGGGGGGGTCGTCAAAAACTGTTTTTT.

This clonotype was counted a few times. CDR3 bases: TGCGCCAGCAGTGAGTCAGGGGGTTCGGGTGGCTACACCTTC. It yields the protein CASSESGGSGGYTF. The chain employs TRBV10-2 and TRBJ1-2; D perhaps matches TRBD1 (6 bases). Trimming cost V 0 bases and J 7 bases, with 12 bases left between them. The CDR3 is made up of 14 amino acids. Per the germline V gene, CDR1 is WSHSY and CDR2 is SAAADI.

V gene TRBV12-3 or TRBV12-4 combines with J gene TRBJ2-7, with 11 bases identical to TRBD1. The J segment lost 3 bases and the V segment lost 5 bases, leaving 3 bases of the junction unmatched. The CDR3 covers 14 residues. CDR3 coding DNA: TGTGCCAGCAGTCGGGACAGGGGGTACTACGAGCAGTACTTC. Translated, it gives CASSRDRGYYEQYF.

The chain recombines TRBV20-1 with TRBJ1-3; D remains ambiguous. Germline V lookup: CDR1 DFQATT, CDR2 SNEGSKA (reference sequence). Trimming took 3 bases from V and 4 from J, leaving 10 bases between them. The CDR3 has 13 amino acids. CDR3: CSASIDRGNTIYF. In DNA, the CDR3 is TGCAGTGCTAGTATCGATAGAGGAAACACCATATATTTT.

In this sample, this clonotype turned up a few times. The V call is TRBV12-3 or TRBV12-4, the J call TRBJ2-7; D gene ambiguous. The CDR3 consists of 11 residues. V was shortened by 6 bases and J by 3 bases, with 6 bases between the two germline ends. This chain's CDR3 is CASRRVYEQYF. CDR3 nucleotide sequence: TGTGCCAGCAGACGGGTCTACGAGCAGTACTTC.

The gene calls are TRBV6-5 and TRBJ2-1, with 8 bases that match TRBD1. CDR1 MNHEY and CDR2 SVGAGI come from the germline V gene. This CDR3 region has 14 residues. V trimming: 8 bases; J trimming: 3 bases; junction bases outside the gene matches: 6. The CDR3 DNA reads as TGTGCCAGCGGAGGGACAGGTTACTACAATGAGCAGTTCTTC. It is translated as CASGGTGYYNEQFF.

The CDR3 nucleotides are TGCGCCAGCCGGGGGGGCGGGATATATGGCTACACCTTC. This encodes CASRGGGIYGYTF. The chain employs TRBV10-2 and TRBJ1-2, with D perhaps TRBD1 (6 bases). The germline gives CDR1 WSHSY, CDR2 SAAADI. This CDR3 comprises 13 residues. The ends were cut back, 8 bases at V and 5 bases at J, with 15 bases in the middle.

The table lists this clonotype with a count of one. The V call is TRBV6-1, the J call TRBJ1-4; 10 nucleotides match TRBD1. CDR3 length: 14 amino acids. Germline CDR1 and CDR2: MNHNS and SASEGT. J lost 7 bases, V lost 6 bases, and 5 bases had no gene match. The CDR3 sequence is CASRGTGVGEKLFF. The CDR3, as DNA: TGTGCCAGCAGGGGGACAGGGGTGGGTGAAAAACTGTTTTTT.

The V and J genes are TRBV10-1 and TRBJ2-5; 9 nucleotides match TRBD2. Germline V gene data show CDR1 as WNHNN and CDR2 as SYGVQD (reference sequence). The CDR3 loop spans 15 amino acids. V shed 3 bases, J shed 1 base, and the junction held 3 bases outside the gene matches. DNA of the CDR3: TGCGCCAGCAGTGACGTTAGCGGGGGCCAAGAGACCCAGTACTTC. It specifies CASSDVSGGQETQYF.

V usage is TRBV6-5 and J usage is TRBJ2-3; no definite D call. The CDR3 runs to 15 residues. Trimming left V 6 bases short and J 0 bases short, with 13 bases between. CDR1 is MNHEY and CDR2 is SVGAGI in the germline V gene. The CDR3 reads CASSSTITSTDTQYF. For the CDR3, the DNA is TGTGCCAGCAGCTCAACCATAACTAGCACAGATACGCAGTATTTT.

CDR3 bases: TGTGCCAGCAGGATTCCCAGATCGGCCGGCGGTTACTATGGCTACACCTTC. Translation gives CASRIPRSAGGYYGYTF. The chain combines TRBV12-3 or TRBV12-4 with TRBJ1-2, with no clear D. V gave up 6 bases and J gave up 3 bases, with 23 bases separating them. The CDR3 has 17 residues.

The V and J genes are TRBV19 and TRBJ2-5; 7 bases match TRBD2. This CDR3 has 15 amino acids. CDR1 LNHDA and CDR2 SQIVND come from the germline V gene (reference sequence). Unmatched junction bases numbered 12, after V lost 9 bases and J lost 2 bases. CDR3 amino acids: CASSLALSGQETQYF. CDR3 DNA: TGTGCCAGCAGCTTAGCGCTTAGCGGGCAAGAGACCCAGTACTTC.

This clonotype is a singleton in its sample. V is TRBV5-4 and J is TRBJ2-1; D might be TRBD2 (6 bases). Germline CDR1 reads SGHNT; CDR2 reads YYREEE (reference sequence). The CDR3 has 14 residues. The V end was cut by 1 base, the J end by 3 bases, with 8 bases between. DNA of the CDR3: TGTGCCAGCAGCTTGTCTAGCGTCTACAATGAGCAGTTCTTC. Amino acids: CASSLSSVYNEQFF.

This clonotype was seen only a few times. V gene TRBV6-6 combines with J gene TRBJ1-1; D remains unclear. With 0 bases removed from V and 8 bases from J, the gap between germline ends came to 7 bases. Germline V gene data show CDR1 as MNHNY and CDR2 as SVGAGI (reference sequence). The CDR3 is made up of 12 amino acids. CDR3: CASSYSREEAFF. CDR3 sequence (DNA): TGTGCCAGCAGTTACTCCCGGGAAGAAGCTTTCTTT.

CDR3 nucleotides: TGTGCCAGCAGCTCCGGGTCCTATGGCTACACCTTC. This sequence encodes CASSSGSYGYTF. The V call is TRBV5-6, the J call TRBJ1-2; no reliable D call. Trimming removed 3 bases from V and 4 bases from J, with 7 bases in between. The CDR3 spans 12 residues. The germline V gene has CDR1 SGHDT and CDR2 YYEEEE.

The sample holds a few counts of this clonotype. The rearrangement joins TRBV30 to TRBJ2-3; TRBD2 matches 12 bases. Germline values: CDR1 GTSNPN, CDR2 SVGIG (reference sequence). J gave up 8 bases and V 0 bases, and 3 bases lay outside the gene matches. This CDR3 is built from 14 residues. CDR3 loop: CAWSVLAGGATQYF. In nucleotides, the CDR3 is TGTGCCTGGAGTGTACTAGCGGGGGGAGCTACGCAGTATTTT.

The chain combines TRBV6-5 with TRBJ2-2; 10 bases align to TRBD1. From germline, CDR1 is MNHEY and CDR2 SVGAGI. CDR3 length equals 15 residues. Trimming removed 6 bases from V and 8 bases from J; junction bases left unmatched: 9. Here the CDR3 DNA reads TGTGCCAGCAGCTACCCGAGGGACAGGGGTGGGGAGCTGTTTTTT. Its protein product is CASSYPRDRGGELFF.

The chain combines TRBV20-1 with TRBJ2-7; 10 bases map to TRBD2. CDR3 length: 14 amino acids. The ends lost 0 bases at V and 2 bases at J; junction bases unmatched: 1. Germline CDR1 reads DFQATT; CDR2 reads SNEGSKA (reference sequence). CDR3 region: CSAREGLAPYEQYF. The CDR3 nucleotides read TGCAGTGCTAGAGAGGGACTAGCGCCCTACGAGCAGTACTTC.

The chain combines TRBV6-2 or TRBV6-3 with TRBJ2-3; TRBD2 matches 14 bases. This CDR3 has 19 residues. Looked up from germline, CDR1 is MNHEY and CDR2 is SVGEGT. Losses at the gene ends were 2 bases for V and 6 bases for J; bases not matched to a gene: 13. CDR3 in DNA: TGTGCCAGCAGTTACCCGGAGGGGACTAGCGGGGGCTCAAGGGATACGCAGTATTTT. Translated: CASSYPEGTSGGSRDTQYF.

This clonotype was recorded a few times. The CDR3 is CSARQAGTSTDTQYF. The CDR3 DNA reads TGCAGTGCTAGACAAGCGGGGACGAGCACAGATACGCAGTATTTT. The V call is TRBV20-1, the J call TRBJ2-3; TRBD2 agrees at 7 bases. The CDR3 extends over 15 amino acids. The junction had 5 bases not matched to a gene; V was cut back by 2 bases and J by 0 bases. Germline CDR1 reads DFQATT; CDR2 reads SNEGSKA (reference sequence).

The chain carries TRBV6-5 and TRBJ2-1, with D maybe TRBD2 (6 bases). The germline V gene has CDR1 MNHEY and CDR2 SVGAGI. CDR3 length: 15 amino acids. The ends were cut back, 5 bases at V and 7 bases at J, with 18 bases in the middle. The DNA for the CDR3 is TGTGCCAGCAGTGAGCAGGGAGGCGACTATAATGAGCAGTTCTTC. Translated: CASSEQGGDYNEQFF.

The chain combines TRBV10-3 with TRBJ2-7; 10 bases align to TRBD1. Germline values: CDR1 ENHRY, CDR2 SYGVKD. V lost 6 bases to trimming and J lost 6 bases; unmatched junction nucleotides: 8. This CDR3 spans 14 amino acids. CDR3 DNA sequence: TGTGCCATCAGAGGCGGACAGGGGGAAACCGAGCAGTACTTC. This translates into CAIRGGQGETEQYF.

CDR3 amino acids: CASSPRLGITYEQYF. The CDR3 nucleotides read TGCGCCAGCAGCCCTCGTCTGGGGATAACCTACGAGCAGTACTTC. The V and J genes are TRBV4-1 and TRBJ2-7; no firm D call. Germline lookup yields CDR1 MGHRA and CDR2 YSYEKL. The V end was cut by 4 bases, the J end by 2 bases, with 15 bases between. The CDR3 loop spans 15 amino acids.

This clonotype has more than one count but fewer than ten. The chain recombines TRBV5-6 with TRBJ2-7; TRBD2 matches at 10 bases. Losses at the gene ends were 4 bases for V and 2 bases for J; bases not matched to a gene: 3. The CDR3 totals 14 residues. Germline V gene data show CDR1 as SGHDT and CDR2 as YYEEEE. Written as DNA, the CDR3 is TGTGCCAGCAGCCACGGACTAGCGGCCTACGAGCAGTACTTC. Its translation: CASSHGLAAYEQYF.